Ten or more counts support the clone carrying this T cell receptor beta chain. This CDR3 has 14 residues. Per germline, CDR1 DFQATT and CDR2 SNEGSKA (reference sequence). V lost 3 bases, J lost 7 bases, and 18 bases lay in between. This sample's time point: newly diagnosed GD, antithyroid drugs for less than 3 months. The TCR library was made from RNA that had been extracted from PBMCs in TRIzol. The entry originates in a study of regulatory T cells in long-lasting Graves disease. CDR3-region Arm-PCR and iRepertoire HTBI primers produced the TCR beta libraries. TCRdb independently ran MiXCR on the multiplex PCR reads; one entry per CDR3 protein. This table has around 420,000 distinct CDR3 sequences, over 14% appearing once. This sample also belongs to another study, concerning T cells in Graves' hyperthyroidism and ophthalmopathy. That report adds: Disease duration under 2 months; hyperthyroidism patients were aged 18 to 65. Before onset, by a median of about seven months, the model predicted ophthalmopathy.

The sequencing here drew on peripheral blood mononuclear cells (PBMCs), taken at new diagnosis, from a patient treated with antithyroid drugs. The receptor comes from a woman aged 40 to 55 with Graves disease. The chain carries TRBV20-1 and TRBJ1-1; weak D call: TRBD1 (6 bases). The CDR3 protein is CSASKRGAFGEAFF. CDR3 bases: TGCAGTGCTAGTAAGAGGGGGGCGTTTGGTGAAGCTTTCTTT.